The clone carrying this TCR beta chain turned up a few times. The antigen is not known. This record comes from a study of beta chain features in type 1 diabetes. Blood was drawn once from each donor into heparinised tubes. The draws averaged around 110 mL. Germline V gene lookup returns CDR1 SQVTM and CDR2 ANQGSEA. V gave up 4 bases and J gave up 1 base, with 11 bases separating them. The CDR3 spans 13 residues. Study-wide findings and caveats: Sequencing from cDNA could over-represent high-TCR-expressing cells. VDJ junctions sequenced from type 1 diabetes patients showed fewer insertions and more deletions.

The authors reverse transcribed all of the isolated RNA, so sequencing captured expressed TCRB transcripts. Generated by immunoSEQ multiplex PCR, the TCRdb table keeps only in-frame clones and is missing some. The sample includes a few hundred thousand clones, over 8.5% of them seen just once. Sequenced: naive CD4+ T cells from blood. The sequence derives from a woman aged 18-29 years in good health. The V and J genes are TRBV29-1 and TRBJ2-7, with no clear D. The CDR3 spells CSVGYSGSYEQYF. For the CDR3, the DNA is TGCAGCGTTGGTTACAGTGGGTCCTACGAGCAGTACTTC.